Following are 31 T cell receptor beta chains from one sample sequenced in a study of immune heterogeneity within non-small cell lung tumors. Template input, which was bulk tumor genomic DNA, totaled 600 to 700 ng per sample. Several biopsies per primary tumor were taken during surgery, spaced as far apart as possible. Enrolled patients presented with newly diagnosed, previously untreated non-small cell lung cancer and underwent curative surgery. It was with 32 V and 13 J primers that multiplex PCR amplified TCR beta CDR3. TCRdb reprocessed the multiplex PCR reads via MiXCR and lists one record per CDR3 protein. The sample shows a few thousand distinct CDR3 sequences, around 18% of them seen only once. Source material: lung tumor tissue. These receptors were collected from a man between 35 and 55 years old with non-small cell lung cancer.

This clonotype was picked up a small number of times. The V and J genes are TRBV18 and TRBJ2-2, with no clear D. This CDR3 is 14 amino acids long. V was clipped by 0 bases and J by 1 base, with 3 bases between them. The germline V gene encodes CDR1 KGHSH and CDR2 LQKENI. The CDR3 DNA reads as TGTGCCAGCTCACCACCCGGGAACACCGGGGAGCTGTTTTTT. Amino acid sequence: CASSPPGNTGELFF.

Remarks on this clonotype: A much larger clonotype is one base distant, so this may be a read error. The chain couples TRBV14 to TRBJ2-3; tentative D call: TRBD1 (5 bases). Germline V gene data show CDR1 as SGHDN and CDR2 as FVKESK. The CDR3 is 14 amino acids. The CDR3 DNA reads TGTGCCATCAGCCAGGGCCTATGGACAGATACGCAGTATTTT. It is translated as CAISQGLWTDTQYF.

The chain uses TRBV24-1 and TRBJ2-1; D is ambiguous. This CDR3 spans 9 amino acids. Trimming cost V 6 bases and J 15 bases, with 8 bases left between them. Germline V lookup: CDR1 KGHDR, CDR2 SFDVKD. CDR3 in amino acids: CATSTPRFF. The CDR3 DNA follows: TGTGCCACCAGTACCCCCCGGTTCTTC.

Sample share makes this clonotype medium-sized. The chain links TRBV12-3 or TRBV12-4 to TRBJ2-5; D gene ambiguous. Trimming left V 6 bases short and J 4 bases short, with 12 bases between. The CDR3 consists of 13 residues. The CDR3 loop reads CASSTAAGETQYF. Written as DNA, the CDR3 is TGTGCCAGCAGCACAGCTGCAGGAGAGACCCAGTACTTC.

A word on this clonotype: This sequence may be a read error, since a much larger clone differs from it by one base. Here the CDR3 reads CNAETDRDYEQYF. CDR3 coding DNA: TGCAATGCTGAGACCGACAGGGACTACGAGCAGTACTTC. The rearrangement uses TRBV20-1 and TRBJ2-7; 7 bases agree with TRBD1. This CDR3 comprises 13 residues. Germline CDR1 is DFQATT and CDR2 is SNEGSKA (reference sequence).

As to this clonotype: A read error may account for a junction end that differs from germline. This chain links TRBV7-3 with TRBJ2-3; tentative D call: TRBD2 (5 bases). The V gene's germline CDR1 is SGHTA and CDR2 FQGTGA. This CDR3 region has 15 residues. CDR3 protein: CASSLSSGVGDTQYF. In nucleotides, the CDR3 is TGTGCCAGCAGTTTAAGTTCCGGGGTGGGAGATACGCAGTATTTT.

The CDR3 reads CASSLAGGVSTEAFF. The CDR3 coding sequence is TGTGCCAGCAGCTTAGCAGGTGGGGTGAGCACTGAAGCTTTCTTT. The rearrangement uses TRBV7-9 and TRBJ1-1; the D is unclear. Germline CDR1 reads SEHNR; CDR2 reads FQNEAQ (reference sequence). V lost 0 bases and J lost 4, with 12 bases in between. The CDR3 covers 15 residues.

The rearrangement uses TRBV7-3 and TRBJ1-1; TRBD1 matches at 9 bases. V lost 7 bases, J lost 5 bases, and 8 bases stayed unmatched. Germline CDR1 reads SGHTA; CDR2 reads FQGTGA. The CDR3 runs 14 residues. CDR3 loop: CASIPGQGWTEAFF. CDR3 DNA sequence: TGTGCCAGCATCCCGGGACAGGGATGGACTGAAGCTTTCTTT.

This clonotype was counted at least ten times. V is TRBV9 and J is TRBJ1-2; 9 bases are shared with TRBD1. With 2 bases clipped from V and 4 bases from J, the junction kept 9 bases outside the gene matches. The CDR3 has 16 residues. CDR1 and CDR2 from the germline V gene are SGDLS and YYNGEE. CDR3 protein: CASSVSPGQGPYGYTF. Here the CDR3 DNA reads TGTGCCAGCAGCGTCAGTCCGGGACAGGGCCCCTATGGCTACACCTTC. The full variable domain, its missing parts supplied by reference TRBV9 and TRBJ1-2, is DSGVTQTPKHLITATGQRVTLRCSPRSGDLSVYWYQQSLDQGLQFLIQYYNGEERAKGNILERFSAQQFPDLHSELNLSSLELGDSALYFCASSVSPGQGPYGYTFGSGTRLTVV.

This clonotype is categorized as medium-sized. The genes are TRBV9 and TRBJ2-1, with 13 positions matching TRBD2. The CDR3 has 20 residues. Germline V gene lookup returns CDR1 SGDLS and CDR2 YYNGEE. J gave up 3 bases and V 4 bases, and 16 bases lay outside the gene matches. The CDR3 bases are TGTGCCAGCAGCCCCCGACTAGCGGGGGGCCTTTTGTCGCTCTACAATGAGCAGTTCTTC. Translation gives CASSPRLAGGLLSLYNEQFF.

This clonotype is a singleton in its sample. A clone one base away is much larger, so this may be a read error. This CDR3 reads CASKAPRPNYGYTF. The CDR3 DNA follows: TGTGCCAGCAAGGCCCCTCGGCCGAACTATGGCTACACCTTC. The chain has TRBV28 and TRBJ1-2; D is unresolved. The CDR3 is made up of 14 amino acids. With 7 bases removed from V and 2 bases from J, the gap between germline ends came to 14 bases. Germline CDR1 and CDR2: MDHEN and SYDVKM.

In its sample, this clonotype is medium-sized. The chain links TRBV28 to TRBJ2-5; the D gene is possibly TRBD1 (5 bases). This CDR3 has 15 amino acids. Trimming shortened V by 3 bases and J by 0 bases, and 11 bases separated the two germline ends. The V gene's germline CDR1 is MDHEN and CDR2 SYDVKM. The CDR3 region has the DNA TGTGCCAGCAGTTTTGAGAGGACATACCAAGAGACCCAGTACTTC. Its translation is CASSFERTYQETQYF.

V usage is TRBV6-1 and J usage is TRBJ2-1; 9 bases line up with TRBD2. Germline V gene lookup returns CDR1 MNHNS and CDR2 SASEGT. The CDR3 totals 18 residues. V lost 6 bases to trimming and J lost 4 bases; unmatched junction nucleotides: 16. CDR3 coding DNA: TGTGCCAGCAGGGAGGGGGGCGGGGCGGGGGGGATATACAATGAGCAGTTCTTC. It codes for CASREGGGAGGIYNEQFF.

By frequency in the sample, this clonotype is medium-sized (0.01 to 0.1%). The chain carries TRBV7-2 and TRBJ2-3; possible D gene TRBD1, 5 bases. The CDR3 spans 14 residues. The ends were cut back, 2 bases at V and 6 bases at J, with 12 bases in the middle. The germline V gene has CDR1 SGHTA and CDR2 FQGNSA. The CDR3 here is CASSLRGQEDTQYF. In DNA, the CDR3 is TGTGCCAGCAGCTTAAGGGGCCAGGAGGATACGCAGTATTTT.

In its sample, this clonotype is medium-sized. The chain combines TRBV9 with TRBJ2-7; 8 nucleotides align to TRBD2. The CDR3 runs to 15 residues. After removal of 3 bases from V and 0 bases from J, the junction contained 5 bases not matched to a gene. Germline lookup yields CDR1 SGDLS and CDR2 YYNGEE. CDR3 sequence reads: CASSELADSSYEQYF. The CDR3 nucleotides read TGTGCCAGCAGCGAACTAGCGGACAGCTCCTACGAGCAGTACTTC.

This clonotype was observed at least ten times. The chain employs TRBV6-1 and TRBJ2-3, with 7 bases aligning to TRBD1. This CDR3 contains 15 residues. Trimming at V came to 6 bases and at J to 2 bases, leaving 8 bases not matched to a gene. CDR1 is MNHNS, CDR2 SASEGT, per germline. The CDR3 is CASSTGQAHTDTQYF. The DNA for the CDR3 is TGTGCCAGCAGCACCGGACAGGCACACACAGATACGCAGTATTTT.

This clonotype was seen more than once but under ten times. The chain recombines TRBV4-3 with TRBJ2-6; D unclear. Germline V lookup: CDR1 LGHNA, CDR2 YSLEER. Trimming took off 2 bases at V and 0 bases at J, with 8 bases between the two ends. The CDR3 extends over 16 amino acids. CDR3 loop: CASSQSHSSGANVLTF. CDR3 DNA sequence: TGCGCCAGCAGCCAATCACACAGCTCTGGGGCCAACGTCCTGACTTTC.

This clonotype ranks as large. CDR3: CASSYNRQSRHTDTQYF. The CDR3 DNA reads as TGTGCCAGCAGTTACAATCGACAGTCACGACACACAGATACGCAGTATTTT. This chain joins TRBV6-2 or TRBV6-3 and TRBJ2-3; D is perhaps TRBD1 (5 bases). This CDR3 region has 17 residues. V was clipped by 2 bases and J by 2 bases, with 17 bases between them. Germline values: CDR1 MNHEY, CDR2 SVGEGT.

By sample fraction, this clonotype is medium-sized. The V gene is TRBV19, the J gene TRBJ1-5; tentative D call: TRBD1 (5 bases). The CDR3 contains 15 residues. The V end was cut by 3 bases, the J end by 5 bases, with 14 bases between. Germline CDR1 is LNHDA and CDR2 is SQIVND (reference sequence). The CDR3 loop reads CASSIIGMGDQPQHF. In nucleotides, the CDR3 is TGTGCCAGTAGTATTATAGGGATGGGGGATCAGCCCCAGCATTTT.

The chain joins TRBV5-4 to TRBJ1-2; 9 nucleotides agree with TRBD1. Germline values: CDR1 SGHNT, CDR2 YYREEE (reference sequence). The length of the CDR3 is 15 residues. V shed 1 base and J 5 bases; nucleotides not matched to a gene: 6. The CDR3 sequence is CASSLPTGGAYGYTF. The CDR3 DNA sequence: TGTGCCAGCAGCTTGCCCACAGGGGGCGCTTATGGCTACACCTTC. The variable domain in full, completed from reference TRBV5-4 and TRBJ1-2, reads ETGVTQSPTHLIKTRGQQVTLRCSSQSGHNTVSWYQQALGQGPQFIFQYYREEENGRGNFPPRFSGLQFPNYSSELNVNALELDDSALYLCASSLPTGGAYGYTFGSGTRLTVV.

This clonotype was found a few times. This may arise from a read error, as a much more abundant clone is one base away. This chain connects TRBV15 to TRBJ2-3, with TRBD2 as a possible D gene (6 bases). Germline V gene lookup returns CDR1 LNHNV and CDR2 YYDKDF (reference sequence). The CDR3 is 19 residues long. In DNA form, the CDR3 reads TGTTCCACCAGCAGAGATCTCGGGGCGGGGATTAGTAGCACAGATACGCAGTATTTT. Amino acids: CSTSRDLGAGISSTDTQYF.

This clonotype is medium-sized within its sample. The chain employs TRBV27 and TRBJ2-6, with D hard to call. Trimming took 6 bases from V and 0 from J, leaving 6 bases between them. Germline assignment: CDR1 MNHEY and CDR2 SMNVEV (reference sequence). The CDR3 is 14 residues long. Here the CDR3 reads CASSWASGANVLTF. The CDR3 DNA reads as TGTGCCAGCAGCTGGGCCTCTGGGGCCAACGTCCTGACTTTC. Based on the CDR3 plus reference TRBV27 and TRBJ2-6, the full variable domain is EAQVTQNPRYLITVTGKKLTVTCSQNMNHEYMSWYRQDPGLGLRQIYYSMNVEVTDKGDVPEGYKVSRKEKRNFPLILESPSPNQTSLYFCASSWASGANVLTFGAGSRLTVL.

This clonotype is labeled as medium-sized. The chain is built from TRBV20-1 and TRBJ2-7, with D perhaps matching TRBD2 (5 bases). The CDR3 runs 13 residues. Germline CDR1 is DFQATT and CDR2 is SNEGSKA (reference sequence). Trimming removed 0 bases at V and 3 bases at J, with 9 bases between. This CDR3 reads CSARELGDYEQYF. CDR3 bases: TGCAGTGCTAGAGAGCTCGGGGACTACGAGCAGTACTTC.

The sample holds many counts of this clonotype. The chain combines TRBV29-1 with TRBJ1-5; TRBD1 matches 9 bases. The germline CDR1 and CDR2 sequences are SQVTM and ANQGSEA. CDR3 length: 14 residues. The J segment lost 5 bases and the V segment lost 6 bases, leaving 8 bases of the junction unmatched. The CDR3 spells CSVVDRGMDQPQHF. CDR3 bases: TGCAGCGTCGTTGACAGGGGGATGGATCAGCCCCAGCATTTT. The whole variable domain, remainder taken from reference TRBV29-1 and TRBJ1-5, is SAVISQKPSRDICQRGTSLTIQCQVDSQVTMMFWYRQQPGQSLTLIATANQGSEATYESGFVIDKFPISRPNLTFSTLTVSNMSPEDSSIYLCSVVDRGMDQPQHFGDGTRLSIL.

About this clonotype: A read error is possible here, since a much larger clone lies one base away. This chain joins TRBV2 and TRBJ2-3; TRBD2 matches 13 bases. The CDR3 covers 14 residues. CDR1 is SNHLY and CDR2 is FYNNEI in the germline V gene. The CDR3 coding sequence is TGTGCCAGCAGTGAGCGGACTAGCGGGGGAACGCGGTATTTT. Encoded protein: CASSERTSGGTRYF.

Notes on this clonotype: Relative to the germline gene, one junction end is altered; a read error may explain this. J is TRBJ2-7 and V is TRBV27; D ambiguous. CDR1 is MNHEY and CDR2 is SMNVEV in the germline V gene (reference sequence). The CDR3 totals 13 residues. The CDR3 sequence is CANSPPTLYEQYF. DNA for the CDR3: TGTGCCAACAGTCCCCCCACCCTCTACGAGCAGTACTTC.

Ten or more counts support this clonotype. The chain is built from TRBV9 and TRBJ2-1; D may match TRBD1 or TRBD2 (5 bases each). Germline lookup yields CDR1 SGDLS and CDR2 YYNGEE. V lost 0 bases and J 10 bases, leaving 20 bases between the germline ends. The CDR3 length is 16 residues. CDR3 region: CASSVDAWDGLWEQFF. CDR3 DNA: TGTGCCAGCAGCGTAGATGCCTGGGACGGTCTATGGGAGCAGTTCTTC.

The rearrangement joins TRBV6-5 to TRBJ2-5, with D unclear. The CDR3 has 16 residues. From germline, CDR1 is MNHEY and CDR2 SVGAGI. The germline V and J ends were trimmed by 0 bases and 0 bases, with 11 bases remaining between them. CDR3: CASSYSVTSYQETQYF. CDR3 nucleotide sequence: TGTGCCAGCAGTTACTCCGTTACGTCGTACCAAGAGACCCAGTACTTC.

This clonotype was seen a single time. As DNA, the CDR3 is TGTGCCAGCAGCCCCCGGGGGGGGCGGTTTGACACTGAAGCTTTCTTT. Amino acids: CASSPRGGRFDTEAFF. The chain combines TRBV13 with TRBJ1-1; D might be TRBD1 (6 bases). Germline values: CDR1 PRHDT, CDR2 FYEKMQ (reference sequence). V lost 5 bases and J 3 bases, leaving 19 bases between the germline ends. There are 16 residues in the CDR3.

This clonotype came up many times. This CDR3 reads CASSQLVYARGEQFF. For the CDR3, the DNA is TGTGCCAGCAGCCAACTAGTGTATGCAAGGGGTGAGCAGTTCTTC. The gene calls are TRBV11-2 and TRBJ2-1, with D perhaps TRBD1 or TRBD2 (5 bases each). V gave up 5 bases and J gave up 9 bases, with 20 bases separating them. This CDR3 spans 15 amino acids. Per the germline V gene, CDR1 is SGHAT and CDR2 is FQNNGV.

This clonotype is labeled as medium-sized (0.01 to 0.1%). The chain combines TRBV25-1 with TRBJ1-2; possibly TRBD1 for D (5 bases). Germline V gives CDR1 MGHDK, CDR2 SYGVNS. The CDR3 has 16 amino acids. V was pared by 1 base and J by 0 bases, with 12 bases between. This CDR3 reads CASSEWGTAANYGYTF. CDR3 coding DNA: TGTGCCAGCAGTGAATGGGGCACCGCCGCTAACTATGGCTACACCTTC.